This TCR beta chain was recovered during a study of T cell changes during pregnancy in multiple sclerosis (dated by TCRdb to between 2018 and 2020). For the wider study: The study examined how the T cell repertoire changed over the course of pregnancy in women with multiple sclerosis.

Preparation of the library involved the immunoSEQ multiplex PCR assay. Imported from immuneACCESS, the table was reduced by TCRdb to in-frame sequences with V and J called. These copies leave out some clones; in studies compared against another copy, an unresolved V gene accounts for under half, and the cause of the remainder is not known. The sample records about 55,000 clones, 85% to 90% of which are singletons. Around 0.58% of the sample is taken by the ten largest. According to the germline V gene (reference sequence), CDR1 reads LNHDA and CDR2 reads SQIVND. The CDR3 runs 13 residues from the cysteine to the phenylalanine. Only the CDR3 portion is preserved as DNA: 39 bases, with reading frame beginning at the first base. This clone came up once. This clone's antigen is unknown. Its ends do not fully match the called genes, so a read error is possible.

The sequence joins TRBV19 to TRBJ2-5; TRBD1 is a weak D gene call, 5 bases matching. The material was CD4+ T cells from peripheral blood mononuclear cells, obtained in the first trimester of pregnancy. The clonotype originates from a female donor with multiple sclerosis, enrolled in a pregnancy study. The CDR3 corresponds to CASSIREGEAQYF. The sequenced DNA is TGTGCCAGTAGTATCAGGGAAGGAGAGGCCCAGTACTTC.